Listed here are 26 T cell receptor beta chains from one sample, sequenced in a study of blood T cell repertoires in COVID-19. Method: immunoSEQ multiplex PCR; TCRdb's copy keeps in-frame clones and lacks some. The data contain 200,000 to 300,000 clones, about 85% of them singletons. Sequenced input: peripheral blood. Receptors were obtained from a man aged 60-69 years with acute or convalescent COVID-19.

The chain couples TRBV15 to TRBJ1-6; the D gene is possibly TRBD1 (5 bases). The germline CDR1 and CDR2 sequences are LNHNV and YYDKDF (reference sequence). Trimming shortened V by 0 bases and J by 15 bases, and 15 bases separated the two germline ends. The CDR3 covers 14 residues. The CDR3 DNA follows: TGTGCCACCAGCAGAGATGGCCTCAGGGAGGGCCTCCACTTT. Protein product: CATSRDGLREGLHF.

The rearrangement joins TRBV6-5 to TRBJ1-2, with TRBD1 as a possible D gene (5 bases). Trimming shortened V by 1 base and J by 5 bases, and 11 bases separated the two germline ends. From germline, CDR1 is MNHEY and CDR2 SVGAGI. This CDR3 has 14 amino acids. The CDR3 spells CASSYFGAGYGYTF. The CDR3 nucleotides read TGTGCCAGCAGTTACTTTGGGGCCGGGTATGGCTACACCTTC.

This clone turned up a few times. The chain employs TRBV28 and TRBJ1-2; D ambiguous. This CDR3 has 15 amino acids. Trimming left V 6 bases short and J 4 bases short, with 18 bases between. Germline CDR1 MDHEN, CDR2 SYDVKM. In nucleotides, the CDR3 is TGTGCCAGCAGGCCCCACGCGGGAGGTGGCTATGGCTACACCTTC. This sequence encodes CASRPHAGGGYGYTF.

DNA for the CDR3: TGTGCCAGCTCACCGAGGGCTAGCGGGACCAATCAAGAGACCCAGTACTTC. The encoded protein is CASSPRASGTNQETQYF. The rearrangement uses TRBV18 and TRBJ2-5; 9 bases line up with TRBD2. The CDR3 spans 17 residues. Trimming took 3 bases from V and 2 from J; bases not matched to a gene: 10. Germline V lookup: CDR1 KGHSH, CDR2 LQKENI.

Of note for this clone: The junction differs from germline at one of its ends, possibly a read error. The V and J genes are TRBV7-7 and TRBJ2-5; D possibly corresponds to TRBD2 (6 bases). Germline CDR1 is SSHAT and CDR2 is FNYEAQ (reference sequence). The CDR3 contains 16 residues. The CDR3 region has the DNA TGTGCTAGCAGCCCCTGGGGTAGTAGCGGTCAAGAGACCCAGTACTTC. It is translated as CASSPWGSSGQETQYF.

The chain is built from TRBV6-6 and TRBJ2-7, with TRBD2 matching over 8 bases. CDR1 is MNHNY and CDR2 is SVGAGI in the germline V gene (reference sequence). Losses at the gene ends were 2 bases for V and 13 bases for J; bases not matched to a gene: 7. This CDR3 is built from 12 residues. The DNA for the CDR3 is TGTGCCAGCAGTTACAGAGCTAGCGGGCCTTACTTC. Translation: CASSYRASGPYF.

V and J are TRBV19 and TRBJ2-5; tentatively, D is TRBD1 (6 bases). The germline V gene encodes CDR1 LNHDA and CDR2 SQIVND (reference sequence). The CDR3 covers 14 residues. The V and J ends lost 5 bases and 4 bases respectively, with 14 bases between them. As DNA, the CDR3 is TGTGCCAGTAGTTCTAGAGGCAGGGGAGAGACCCAGTACTTC. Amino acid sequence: CASSSRGRGETQYF.

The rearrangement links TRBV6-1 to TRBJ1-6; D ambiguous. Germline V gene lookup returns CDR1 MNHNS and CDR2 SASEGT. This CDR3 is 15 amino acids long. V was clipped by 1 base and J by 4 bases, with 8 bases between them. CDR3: CASSEVRLYNSPLHF. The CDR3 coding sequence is TGTGCCAGCAGTGAAGTCAGACTGTATAATTCACCCCTCCACTTT.

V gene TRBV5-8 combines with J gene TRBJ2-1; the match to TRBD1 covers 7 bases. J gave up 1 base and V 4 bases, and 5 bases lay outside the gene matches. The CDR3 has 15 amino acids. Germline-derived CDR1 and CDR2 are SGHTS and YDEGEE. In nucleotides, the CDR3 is TGTGCCAGCAGCATCCAGGGGGAGTCCTACAATGAGCAGTTCTTC. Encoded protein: CASSIQGESYNEQFF. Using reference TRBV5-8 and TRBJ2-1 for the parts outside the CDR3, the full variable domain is EAGVTQSPTHLIKTRGQQATLRCSPISGHTSVYWYQQALGLGLQFLLWYDEGEERNRGNFPPRFSGRQFPNYSSELNVNALELEDSALYLCASSIQGESYNEQFFGPGTRLTVL.

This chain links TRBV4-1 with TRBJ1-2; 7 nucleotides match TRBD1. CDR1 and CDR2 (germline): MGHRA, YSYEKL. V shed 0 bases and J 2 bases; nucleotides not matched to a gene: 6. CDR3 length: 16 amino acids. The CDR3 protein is CASSQDFGTANYGYTF. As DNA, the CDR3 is TGCGCCAGCAGCCAAGATTTTGGGACAGCGAACTATGGCTACACCTTC.

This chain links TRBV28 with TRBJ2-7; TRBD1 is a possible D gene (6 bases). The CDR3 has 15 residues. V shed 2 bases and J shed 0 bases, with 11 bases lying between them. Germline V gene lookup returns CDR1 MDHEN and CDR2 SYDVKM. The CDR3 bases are TGTGCCAGCAGTTTACTAGGGGGAGACTCCTACGAGCAGTACTTC. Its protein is CASSLLGGDSYEQYF.

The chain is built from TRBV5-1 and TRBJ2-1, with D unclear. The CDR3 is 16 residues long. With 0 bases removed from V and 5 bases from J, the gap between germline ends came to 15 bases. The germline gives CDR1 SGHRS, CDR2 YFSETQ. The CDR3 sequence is CASSLVAYRTNNEQFF. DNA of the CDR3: TGCGCCAGCAGCTTGGTGGCCTACAGAACAAACAATGAGCAGTTCTTC.

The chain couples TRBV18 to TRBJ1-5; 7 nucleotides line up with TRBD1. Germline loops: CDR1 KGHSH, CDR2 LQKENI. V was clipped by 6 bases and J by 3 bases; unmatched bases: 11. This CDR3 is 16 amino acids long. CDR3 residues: CASSLSEGAPNQPQHF. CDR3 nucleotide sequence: TGTGCCAGCTCCCTCTCCGAGGGGGCTCCCAATCAGCCCCAGCATTTT.

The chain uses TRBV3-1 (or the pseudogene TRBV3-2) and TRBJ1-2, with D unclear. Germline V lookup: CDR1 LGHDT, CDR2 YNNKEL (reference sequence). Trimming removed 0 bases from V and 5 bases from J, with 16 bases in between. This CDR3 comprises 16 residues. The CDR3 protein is CASSQEATATSYGYTF. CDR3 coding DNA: TGTGCCAGCAGCCAAGAGGCAACAGCAACCAGTTATGGCTACACCTTC.

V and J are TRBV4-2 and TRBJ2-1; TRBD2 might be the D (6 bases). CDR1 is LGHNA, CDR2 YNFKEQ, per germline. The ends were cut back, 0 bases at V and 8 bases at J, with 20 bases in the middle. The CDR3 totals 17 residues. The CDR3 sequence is CASSQDRGTARPYEQFF. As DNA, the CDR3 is TGTGCCAGCAGCCAAGATCGCGGGACTGCCCGTCCCTATGAGCAGTTCTTC.

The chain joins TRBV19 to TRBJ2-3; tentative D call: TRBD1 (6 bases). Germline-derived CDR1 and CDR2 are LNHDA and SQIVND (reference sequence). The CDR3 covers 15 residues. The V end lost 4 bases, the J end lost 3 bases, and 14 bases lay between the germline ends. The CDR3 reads CASSNHRVSTDTQYF. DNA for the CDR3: TGTGCCAGTAGTAACCACAGGGTATCAACAGATACGCAGTATTTT. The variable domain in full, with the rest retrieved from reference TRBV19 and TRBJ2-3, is DGGITQSPKYLFRKEGQNVTLSCEQNLNHDAMYWYRQDPGQGLRLIYYSQIVNDFQKGDIAEGYSVSREKKESFPLTVTSAQKNPTAFYLCASSNHRVSTDTQYFGPGTRLTVL.

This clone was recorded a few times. The CDR3 bases are TGTGCCATCCAGGGGACCGCCAACACTGAAGCTTTCTTT. As protein: CAIQGTANTEAFF. The chain carries TRBV10-3 and TRBJ1-1, with D perhaps matching TRBD1 (6 bases). The V gene lost 8 bases and the J gene lost 2 bases, with 12 bases spanning the gap. Germline-derived CDR1 and CDR2 are ENHRY and SYGVKD. This CDR3 comprises 13 residues.

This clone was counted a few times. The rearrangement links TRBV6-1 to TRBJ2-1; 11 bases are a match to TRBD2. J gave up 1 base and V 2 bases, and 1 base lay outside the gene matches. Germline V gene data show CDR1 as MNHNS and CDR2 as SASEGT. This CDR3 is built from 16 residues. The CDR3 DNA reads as TGTGCCAGCAGTGAACTAGCGGGGGGATCCTACAATGAGCAGTTCTTC. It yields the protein CASSELAGGSYNEQFF.

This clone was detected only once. For the CDR3, the DNA is TGTGCCAGTAGTCCTAGGACTAGCGGGGAAAGGGGCTACAATGAGCAGTTCTTC. Protein product: CASSPRTSGERGYNEQFF. This chain connects TRBV19 to TRBJ2-1, with 12 bases that match TRBD2. The CDR3 is made up of 18 amino acids. The germline V gene has CDR1 LNHDA and CDR2 SQIVND (reference sequence). V lost 5 bases to trimming and J lost 3 bases; unmatched junction nucleotides: 11.

CDR3 loop: CASGVRETQYF. For the CDR3, the DNA is TGTGCCAGCGGAGTTAGGGAGACCCAGTACTTC. The chain has TRBV9 and TRBJ2-5; D is ambiguous. Trimming removed 7 bases from V and 5 bases from J, with 9 bases in between. This CDR3 comprises 11 residues. CDR1 is SGDLS, CDR2 YYNGEE, per germline.

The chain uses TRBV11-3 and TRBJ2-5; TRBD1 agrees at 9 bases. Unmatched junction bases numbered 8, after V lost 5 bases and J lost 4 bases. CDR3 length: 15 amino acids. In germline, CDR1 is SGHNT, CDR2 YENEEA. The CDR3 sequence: CASSRQGEGRETQYF. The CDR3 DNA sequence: TGTGCCAGCAGCCGACAGGGGGAGGGACGAGAGACCCAGTACTTC.

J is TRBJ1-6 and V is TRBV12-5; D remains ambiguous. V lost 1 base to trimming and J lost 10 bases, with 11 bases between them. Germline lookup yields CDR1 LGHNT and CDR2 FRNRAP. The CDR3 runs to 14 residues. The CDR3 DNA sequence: TGTGCTAGTGGTTTGGACCCCCCTCGGTCACCCCTCCACTTT. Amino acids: CASGLDPPRSPLHF.

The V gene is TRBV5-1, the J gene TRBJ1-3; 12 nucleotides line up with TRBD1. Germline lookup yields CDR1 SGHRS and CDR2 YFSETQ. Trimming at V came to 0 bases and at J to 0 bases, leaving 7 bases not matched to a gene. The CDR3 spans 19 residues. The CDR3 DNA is TGCGCCAGCAGCTTGGCCGGGACAGGGGGCCCCAGCTCTGGAAACACCATATATTTT. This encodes CASSLAGTGGPSSGNTIYF.

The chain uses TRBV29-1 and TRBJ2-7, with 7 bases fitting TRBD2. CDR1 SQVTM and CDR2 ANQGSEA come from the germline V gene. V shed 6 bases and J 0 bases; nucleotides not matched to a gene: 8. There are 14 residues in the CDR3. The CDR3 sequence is CSVDPSGSSYEQYF. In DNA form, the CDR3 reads TGCAGCGTAGATCCTAGCGGAAGCTCCTACGAGCAGTACTTC.

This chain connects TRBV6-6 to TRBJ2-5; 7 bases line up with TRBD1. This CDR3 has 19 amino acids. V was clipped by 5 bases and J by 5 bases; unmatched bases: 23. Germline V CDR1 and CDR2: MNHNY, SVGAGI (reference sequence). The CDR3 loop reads CASSQRRQGYQTTGETQYF. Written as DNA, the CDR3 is TGTGCCAGCAGTCAACGGAGACAGGGTTACCAAACTACTGGGGAGACCCAGTACTTC.

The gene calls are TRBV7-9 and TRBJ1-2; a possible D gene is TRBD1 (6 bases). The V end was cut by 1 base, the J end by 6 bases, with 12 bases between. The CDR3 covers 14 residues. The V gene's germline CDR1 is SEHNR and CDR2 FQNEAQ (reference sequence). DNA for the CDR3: TGTGCCAGCAGCTTAGACAGGGTCGGGGATGGCTACACCTTC. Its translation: CASSLDRVGDGYTF.